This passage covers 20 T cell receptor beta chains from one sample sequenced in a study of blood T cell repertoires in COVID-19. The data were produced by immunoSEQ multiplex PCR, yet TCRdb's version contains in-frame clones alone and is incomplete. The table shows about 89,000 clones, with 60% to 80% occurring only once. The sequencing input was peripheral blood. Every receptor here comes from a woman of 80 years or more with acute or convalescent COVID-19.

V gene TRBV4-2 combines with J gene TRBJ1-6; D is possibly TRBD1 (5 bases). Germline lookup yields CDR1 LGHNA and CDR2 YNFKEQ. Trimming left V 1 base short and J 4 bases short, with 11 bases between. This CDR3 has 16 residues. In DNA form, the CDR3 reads TGTGCCAGCAGCCAAGGGGGCATCTTTTATAATTCACCCCTCCACTTT. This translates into CASSQGGIFYNSPLHF.

Written as DNA, the CDR3 is TGTGCCAGCAGTGACACCAAGGGGGGGGAGGGTGGAAACACCATATATTTT. Its protein product is CASSDTKGGEGGNTIYF. V usage is TRBV6-4 and J usage is TRBJ1-3, with D possibly being TRBD1 (6 bases). The CDR3 totals 17 residues. The germline V gene encodes CDR1 MRHNA and CDR2 SNTAGT. V was clipped by 2 bases and J by 3 bases, with 17 bases between them.

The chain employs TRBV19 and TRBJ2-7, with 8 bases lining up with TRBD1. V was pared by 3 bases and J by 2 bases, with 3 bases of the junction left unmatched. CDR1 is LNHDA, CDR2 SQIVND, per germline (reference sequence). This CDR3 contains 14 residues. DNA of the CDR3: TGTGCCAGTAGTATGGGGACAGGCACCTACGAGCAGTACTTC. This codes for CASSMGTGTYEQYF. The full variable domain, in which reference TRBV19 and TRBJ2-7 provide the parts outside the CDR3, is DGGITQSPKYLFRKEGQNVTLSCEQNLNHDAMYWYRQDPGQGLRLIYYSQIVNDFQKGDIAEGYSVSREKKESFPLTVTSAQKNPTAFYLCASSMGTGTYEQYFGPGTRLTVT.

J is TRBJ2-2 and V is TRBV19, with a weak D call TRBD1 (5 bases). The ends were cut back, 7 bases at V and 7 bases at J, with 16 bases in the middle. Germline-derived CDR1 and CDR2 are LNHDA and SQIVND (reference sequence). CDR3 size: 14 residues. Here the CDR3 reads CASMRQGSIGELFF. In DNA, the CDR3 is TGTGCCAGTATGCGCCAGGGAAGTATCGGGGAGCTGTTTTTT.

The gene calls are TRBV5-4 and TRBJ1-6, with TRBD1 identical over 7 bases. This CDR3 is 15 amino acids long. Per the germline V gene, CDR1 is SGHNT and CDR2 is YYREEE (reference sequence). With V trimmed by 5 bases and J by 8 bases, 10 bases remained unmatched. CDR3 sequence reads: CASSDGLDRDSPLHF. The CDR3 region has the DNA TGTGCCAGCAGTGATGGACTCGACAGGGATTCACCCCTCCACTTT. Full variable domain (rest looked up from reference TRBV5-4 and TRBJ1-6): ETGVTQSPTHLIKTRGQQVTLRCSSQSGHNTVSWYQQALGQGPQFIFQYYREEENGRGNFPPRFSGLQFPNYSSELNVNALELDDSALYLCASSDGLDRDSPLHFGNGTRLTVT.

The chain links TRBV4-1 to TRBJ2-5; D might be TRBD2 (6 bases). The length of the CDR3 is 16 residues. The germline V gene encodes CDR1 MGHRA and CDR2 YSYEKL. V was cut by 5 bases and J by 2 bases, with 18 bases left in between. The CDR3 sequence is CASSTRFARGQETQYF. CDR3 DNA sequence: TGCGCCAGCAGCACCCGGTTTGCGCGGGGACAAGAGACCCAGTACTTC.

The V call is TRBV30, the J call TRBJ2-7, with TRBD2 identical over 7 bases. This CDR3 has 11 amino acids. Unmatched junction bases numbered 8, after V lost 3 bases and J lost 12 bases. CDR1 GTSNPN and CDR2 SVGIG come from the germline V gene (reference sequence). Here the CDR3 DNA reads TGTGCCTGGAGCCCTGGGGAGGGGTTGTACTTC. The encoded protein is CAWSPGEGLYF.

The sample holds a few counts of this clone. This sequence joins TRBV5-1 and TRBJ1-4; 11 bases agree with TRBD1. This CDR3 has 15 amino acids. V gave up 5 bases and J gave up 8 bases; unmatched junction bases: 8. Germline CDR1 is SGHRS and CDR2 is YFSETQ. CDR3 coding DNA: TGCGCCAGCAGTTCAACCGGGACAGGGGGGGAAAAACTGTTTTTT. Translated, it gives CASSSTGTGGEKLFF.

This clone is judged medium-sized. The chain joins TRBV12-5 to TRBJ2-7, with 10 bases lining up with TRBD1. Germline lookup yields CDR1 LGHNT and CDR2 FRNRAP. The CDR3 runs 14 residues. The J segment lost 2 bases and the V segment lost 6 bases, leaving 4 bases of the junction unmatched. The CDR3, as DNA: TGTGCTAGTGGGACCGGGACAGGGGCCTACGAGCAGTACTTC. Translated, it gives CASGTGTGAYEQYF.

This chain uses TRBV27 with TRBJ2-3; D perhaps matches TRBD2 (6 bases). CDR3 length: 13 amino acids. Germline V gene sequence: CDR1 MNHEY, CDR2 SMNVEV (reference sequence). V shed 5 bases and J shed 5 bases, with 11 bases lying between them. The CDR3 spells CASSILAGDTQYF. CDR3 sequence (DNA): TGTGCCAGCAGTATACTAGCAGGAGATACGCAGTATTTT.

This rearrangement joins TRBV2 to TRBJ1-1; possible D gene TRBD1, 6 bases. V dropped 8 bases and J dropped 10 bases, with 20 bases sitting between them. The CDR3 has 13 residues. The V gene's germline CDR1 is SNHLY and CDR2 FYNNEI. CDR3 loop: CASRRDTGIRAFF. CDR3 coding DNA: TGTGCCAGCCGAAGGGACACAGGGATTCGAGCTTTCTTT. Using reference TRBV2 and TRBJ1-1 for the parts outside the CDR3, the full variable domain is EPEVTQTPSHQVTQMGQEVILRCVPISNHLYFYWYRQILGQKVEFLVSFYNNEISEKSEIFDDQFSVERPDGSNFTLKIRSTKLEDSAMYFCASRRDTGIRAFFGQGTRLTVV.

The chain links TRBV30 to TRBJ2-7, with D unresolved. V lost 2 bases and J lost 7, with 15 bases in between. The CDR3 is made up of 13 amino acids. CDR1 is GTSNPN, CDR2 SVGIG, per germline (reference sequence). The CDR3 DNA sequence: TGTGCCTGGAGTAAAGGCGGCAAAGAGGAGCAGTACTTC. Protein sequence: CAWSKGGKEEQYF.

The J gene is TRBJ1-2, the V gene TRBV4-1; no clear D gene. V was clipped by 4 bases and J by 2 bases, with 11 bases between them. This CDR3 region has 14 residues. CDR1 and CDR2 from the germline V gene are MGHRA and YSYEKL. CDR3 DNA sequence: TGCGCCAGCAGCCTTTTTTTTAGCAACTATGGCTACACCTTC. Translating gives CASSLFFSNYGYTF.

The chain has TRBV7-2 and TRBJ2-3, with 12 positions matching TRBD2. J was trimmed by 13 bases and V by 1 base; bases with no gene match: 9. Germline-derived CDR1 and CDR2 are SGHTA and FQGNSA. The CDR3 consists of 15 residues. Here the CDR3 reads CASSLVASGGAGEYF. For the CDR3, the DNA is TGTGCCAGCAGCTTAGTTGCTAGCGGGGGGGCCGGGGAGTATTTT.

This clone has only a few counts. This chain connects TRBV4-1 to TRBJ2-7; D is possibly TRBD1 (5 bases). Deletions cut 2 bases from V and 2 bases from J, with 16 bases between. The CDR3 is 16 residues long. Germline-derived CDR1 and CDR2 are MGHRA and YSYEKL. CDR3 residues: CASSQTGAGLAYEQYF. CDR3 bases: TGCGCCAGCAGCCAAACAGGAGCTGGTTTAGCCTACGAGCAGTACTTC.

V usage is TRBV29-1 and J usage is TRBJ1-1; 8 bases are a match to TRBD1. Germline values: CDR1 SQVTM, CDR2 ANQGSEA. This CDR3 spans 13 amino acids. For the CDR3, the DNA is TGCACAGCCTCCGCGACAGGGGTCACTGAAGCTTTCTTT. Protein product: CTASATGVTEAFF.

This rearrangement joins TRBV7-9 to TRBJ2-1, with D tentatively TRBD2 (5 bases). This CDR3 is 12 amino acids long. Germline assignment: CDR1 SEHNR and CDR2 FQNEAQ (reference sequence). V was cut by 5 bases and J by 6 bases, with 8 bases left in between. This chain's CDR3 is CASSLEGNEQFF. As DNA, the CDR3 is TGTGCCAGCAGCCTCGAGGGCAATGAGCAGTTCTTC.

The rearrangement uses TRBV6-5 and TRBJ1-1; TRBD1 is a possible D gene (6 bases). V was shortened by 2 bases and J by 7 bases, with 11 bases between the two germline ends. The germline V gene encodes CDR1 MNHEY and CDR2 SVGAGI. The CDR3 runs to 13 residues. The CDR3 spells CASSYRDRFEAFF. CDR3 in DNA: TGTGCCAGCAGTTACCGCGACAGGTTTGAAGCTTTCTTT.

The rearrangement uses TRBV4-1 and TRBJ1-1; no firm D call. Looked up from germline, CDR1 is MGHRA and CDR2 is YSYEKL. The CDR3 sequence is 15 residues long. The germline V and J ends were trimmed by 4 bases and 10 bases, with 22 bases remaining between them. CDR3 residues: CASSPFRGQIGRAFF. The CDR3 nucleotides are TGCGCCAGCAGCCCTTTCCGAGGGCAGATAGGTAGAGCTTTCTTT.

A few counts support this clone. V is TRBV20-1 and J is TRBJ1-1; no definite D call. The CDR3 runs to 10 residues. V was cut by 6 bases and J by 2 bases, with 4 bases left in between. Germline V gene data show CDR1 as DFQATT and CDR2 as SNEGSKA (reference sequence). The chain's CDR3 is CSAFNTEAFF. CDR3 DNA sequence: TGCAGTGCCTTCAACACTGAAGCTTTCTTT.